One sample yielded the 2 T cell receptor beta chains listed below, sequenced in a study of Tregs in tolerant kidney transplant recipients. Their antigens remain unidentified. TCRdb's table, derived via immunoSEQ multiplex PCR, lists solely in-frame clones and lacks some. The sample includes around 11,000 clones, around nine tenths of them seen just once. The material sequenced was Tregs from blood cultured with allogeneic cells, taken before the transplant. These receptors all come from a human patient who received a combined kidney and bone marrow transplant.

The rearrangement uses TRBV5-1 and TRBJ2-2; D gene ambiguous. Trimming took 5 bases from V and 1 from J, leaving 12 bases between them. The CDR3 runs to 15 residues. The germline gives CDR1 SGHRS, CDR2 YFSETQ. This CDR3 is CASSRVSQNTGELFF. CDR3 DNA sequence: TGCGCCAGCAGTCGGGTCAGTCAGAACACCGGGGAGCTGTTTTTT.

The chain combines TRBV10-3 with TRBJ2-7; D is ambiguous. The CDR3 contains 12 residues. Deletions cut 4 bases from V and 3 bases from J, with 7 bases between. Germline V gives CDR1 ENHRY, CDR2 SYGVKD. The DNA of the CDR3 is TGTGCCATCAGTGGGGAAGTCTACGAGCAGTACTTC. This sequence encodes CAISGEVYEQYF.